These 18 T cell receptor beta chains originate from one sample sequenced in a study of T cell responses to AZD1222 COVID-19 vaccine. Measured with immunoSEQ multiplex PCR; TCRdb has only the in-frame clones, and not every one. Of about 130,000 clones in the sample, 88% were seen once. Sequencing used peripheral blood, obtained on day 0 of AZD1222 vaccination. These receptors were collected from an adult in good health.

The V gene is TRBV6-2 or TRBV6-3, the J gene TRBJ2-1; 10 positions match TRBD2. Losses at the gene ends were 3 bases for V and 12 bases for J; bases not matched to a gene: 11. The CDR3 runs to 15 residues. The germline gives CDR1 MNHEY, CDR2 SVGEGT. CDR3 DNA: TGTGCCAGCAGTTATACTAGCGGGGATGTTCAGGCGCAGTTCTTC. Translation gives CASSYTSGDVQAQFF.

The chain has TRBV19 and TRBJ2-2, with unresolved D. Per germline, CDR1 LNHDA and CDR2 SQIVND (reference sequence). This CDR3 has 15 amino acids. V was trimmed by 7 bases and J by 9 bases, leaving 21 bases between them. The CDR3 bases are TGTGCCAGTATTTTCCCTTCGTATCGGTTAAGGGAGCTGTTTTTT. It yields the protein CASIFPSYRLRELFF.

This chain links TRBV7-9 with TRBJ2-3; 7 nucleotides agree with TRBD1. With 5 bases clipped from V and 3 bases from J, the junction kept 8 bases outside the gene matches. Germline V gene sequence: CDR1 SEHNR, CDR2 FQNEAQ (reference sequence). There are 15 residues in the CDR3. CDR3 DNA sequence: TGTGCCAGCAGCGGAATGGGACAGTATACAGATACGCAGTATTTT. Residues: CASSGMGQYTDTQYF.

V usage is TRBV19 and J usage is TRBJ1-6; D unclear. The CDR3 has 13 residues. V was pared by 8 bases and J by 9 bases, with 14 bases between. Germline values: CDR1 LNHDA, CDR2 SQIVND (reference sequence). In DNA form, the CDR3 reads TGTGCCAGTGCGGCCTTGGGCGTTTCACCCCTCCACTTT. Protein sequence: CASAALGVSPLHF. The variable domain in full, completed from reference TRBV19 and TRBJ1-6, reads DGGITQSPKYLFRKEGQNVTLSCEQNLNHDAMYWYRQDPGQGLRLIYYSQIVNDFQKGDIAEGYSVSREKKESFPLTVTSAQKNPTAFYLCASAALGVSPLHFGNGTRLTVT.

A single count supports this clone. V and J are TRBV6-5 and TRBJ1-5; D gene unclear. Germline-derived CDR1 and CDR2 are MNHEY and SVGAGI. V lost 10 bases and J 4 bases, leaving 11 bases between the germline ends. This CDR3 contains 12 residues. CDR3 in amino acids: CATRKGNQPQHF. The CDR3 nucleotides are TGTGCCACCCGAAAGGGAAATCAGCCCCAGCATTTT.

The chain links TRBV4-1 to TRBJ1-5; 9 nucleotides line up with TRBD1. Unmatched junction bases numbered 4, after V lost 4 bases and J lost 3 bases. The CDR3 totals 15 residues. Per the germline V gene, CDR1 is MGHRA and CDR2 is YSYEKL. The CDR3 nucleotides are TGCGCCAGCAGCCCGGGACAGGGTCTCAATCAGCCCCAGCATTTT. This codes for CASSPGQGLNQPQHF.

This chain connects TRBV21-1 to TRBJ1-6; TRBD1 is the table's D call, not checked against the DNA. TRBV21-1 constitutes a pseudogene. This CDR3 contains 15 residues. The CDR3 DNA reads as TGTGCCAGCAGCAAAACCGGGACAGACGGATCACCCCTCCACTTT. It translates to CASSKTGTDGSPLHF.

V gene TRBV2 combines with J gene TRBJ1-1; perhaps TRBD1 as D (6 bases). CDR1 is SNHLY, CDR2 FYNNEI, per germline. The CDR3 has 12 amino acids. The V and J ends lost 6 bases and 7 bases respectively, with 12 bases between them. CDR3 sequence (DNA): TGTGCCAGCAGAACCTCGGACAGTGAAGCTTTCTTT. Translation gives CASRTSDSEAFF. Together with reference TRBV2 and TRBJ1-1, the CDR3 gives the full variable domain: EPEVTQTPSHQVTQMGQEVILRCVPISNHLYFYWYRQILGQKVEFLVSFYNNEISEKSEIFDDQFSVERPDGSNFTLKIRSTKLEDSAMYFCASRTSDSEAFFGQGTRLTVV.

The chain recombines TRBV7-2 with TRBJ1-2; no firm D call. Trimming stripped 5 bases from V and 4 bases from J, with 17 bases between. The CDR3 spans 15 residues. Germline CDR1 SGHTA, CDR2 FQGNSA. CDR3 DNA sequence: TGTGCCAGCAGCCCAGACGGAACCTCAGGCTATGGCTACACCTTC. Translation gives CASSPDGTSGYGYTF. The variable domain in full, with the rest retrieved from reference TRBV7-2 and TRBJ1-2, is GAGVSQSPSNKVTEKGKDVELRCDPISGHTALYWYRQSLGQGLEFLIYFQGNSAPDKSGLPSDRFSAERTGGSVSTLTIQRTQQEDSAVYLCASSPDGTSGYGYTFGSGTRLTVV.

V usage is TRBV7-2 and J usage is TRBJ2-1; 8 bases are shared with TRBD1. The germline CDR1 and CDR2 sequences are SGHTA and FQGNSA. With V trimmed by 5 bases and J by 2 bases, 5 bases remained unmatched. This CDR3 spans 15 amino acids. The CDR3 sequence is CASSQQGGPYNEQFF. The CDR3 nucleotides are TGTGCCAGCAGCCAACAGGGGGGCCCCTACAATGAGCAGTTCTTC.

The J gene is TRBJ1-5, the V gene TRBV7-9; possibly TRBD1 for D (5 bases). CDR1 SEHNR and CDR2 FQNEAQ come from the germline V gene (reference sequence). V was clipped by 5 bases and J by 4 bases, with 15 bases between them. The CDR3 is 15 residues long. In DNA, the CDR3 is TGTGCCAGCAGCCTCGGGACGGCTACTAATCAGCCCCAGCATTTT. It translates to CASSLGTATNQPQHF.

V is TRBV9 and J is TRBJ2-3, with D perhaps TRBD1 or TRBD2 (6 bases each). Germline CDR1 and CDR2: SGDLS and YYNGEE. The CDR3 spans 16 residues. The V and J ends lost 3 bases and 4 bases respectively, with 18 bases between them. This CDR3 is CASSAAGPQGPDTQYF. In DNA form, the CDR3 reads TGTGCCAGCAGCGCCGCGGGACCCCAGGGGCCAGATACGCAGTATTTT.

This CDR3 is CASSQEGPYEQYF. CDR3 DNA: TGCGCCAGCAGCCAAGAAGGTCCCTACGAGCAGTACTTC. The rearrangement uses TRBV4-1 and TRBJ2-7; D remains ambiguous. Per germline, CDR1 MGHRA and CDR2 YSYEKL. The CDR3 loop spans 13 amino acids. The V end lost 0 bases, the J end lost 2 bases, and 5 bases lay between the germline ends.

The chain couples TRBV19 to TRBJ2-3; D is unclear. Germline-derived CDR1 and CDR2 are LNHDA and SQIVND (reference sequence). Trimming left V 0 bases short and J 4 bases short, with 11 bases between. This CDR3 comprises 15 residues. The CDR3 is CASSIETLGADTQYF. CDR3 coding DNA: TGTGCCAGTAGTATAGAGACCCTTGGCGCAGATACGCAGTATTTT.

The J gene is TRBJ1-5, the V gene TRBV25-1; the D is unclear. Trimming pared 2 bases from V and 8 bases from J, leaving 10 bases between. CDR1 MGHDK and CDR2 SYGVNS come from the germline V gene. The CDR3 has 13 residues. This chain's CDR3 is CASSEGGRKPQHF. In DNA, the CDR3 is TGTGCCAGCAGTGAAGGAGGGAGGAAGCCCCAGCATTTT.

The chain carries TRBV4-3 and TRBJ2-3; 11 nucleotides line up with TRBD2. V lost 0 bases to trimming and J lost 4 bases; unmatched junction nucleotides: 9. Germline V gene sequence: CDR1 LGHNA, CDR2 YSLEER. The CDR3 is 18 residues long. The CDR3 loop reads CASSQDLILAGVADTQYF. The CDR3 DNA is TGCGCCAGCAGCCAAGACCTAATACTAGCGGGGGTGGCAGATACGCAGTATTTT.

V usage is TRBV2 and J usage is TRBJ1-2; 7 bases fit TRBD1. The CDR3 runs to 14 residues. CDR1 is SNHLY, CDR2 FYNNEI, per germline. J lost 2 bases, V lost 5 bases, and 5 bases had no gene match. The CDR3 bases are TGTGCCAGCAGTCTGACAGGGAAGAACTATGGCTACACCTTC. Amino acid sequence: CASSLTGKNYGYTF.

The CDR3 spells CASSPGGVNQPQHF. For the CDR3, the DNA is TGTGCCAGCAGCCCGGGGGGGGTAAATCAGCCCCAGCATTTT. J is TRBJ1-5 and V is TRBV28, with D possibly TRBD1 on 5 matching bases. This CDR3 has 14 amino acids. CDR1 and CDR2 (germline): MDHEN, SYDVKM. The ends were cut back, 6 bases at V and 4 bases at J, with 13 bases in the middle.